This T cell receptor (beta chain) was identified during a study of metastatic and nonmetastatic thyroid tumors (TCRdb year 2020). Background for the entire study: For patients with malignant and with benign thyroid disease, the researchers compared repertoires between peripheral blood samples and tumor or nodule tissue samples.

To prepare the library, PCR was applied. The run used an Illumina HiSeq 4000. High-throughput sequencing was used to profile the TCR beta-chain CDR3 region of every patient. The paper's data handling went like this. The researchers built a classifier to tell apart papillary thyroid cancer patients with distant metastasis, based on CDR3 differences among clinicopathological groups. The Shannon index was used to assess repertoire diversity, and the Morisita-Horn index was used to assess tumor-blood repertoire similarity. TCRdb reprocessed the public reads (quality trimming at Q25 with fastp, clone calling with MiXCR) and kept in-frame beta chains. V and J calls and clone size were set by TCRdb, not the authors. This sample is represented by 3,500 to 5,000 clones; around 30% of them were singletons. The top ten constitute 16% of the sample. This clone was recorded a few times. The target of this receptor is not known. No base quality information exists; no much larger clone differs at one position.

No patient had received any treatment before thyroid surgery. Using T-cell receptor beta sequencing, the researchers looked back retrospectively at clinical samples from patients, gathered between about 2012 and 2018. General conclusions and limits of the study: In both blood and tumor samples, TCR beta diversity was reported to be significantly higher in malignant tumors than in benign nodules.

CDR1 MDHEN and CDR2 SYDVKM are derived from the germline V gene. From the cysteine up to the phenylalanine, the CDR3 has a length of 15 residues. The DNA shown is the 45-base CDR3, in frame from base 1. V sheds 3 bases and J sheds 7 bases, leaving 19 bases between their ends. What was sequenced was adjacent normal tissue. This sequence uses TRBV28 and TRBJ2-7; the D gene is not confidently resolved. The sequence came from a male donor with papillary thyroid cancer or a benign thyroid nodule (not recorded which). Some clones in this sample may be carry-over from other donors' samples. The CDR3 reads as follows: CASSFTSLSQGEQYF. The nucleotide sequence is TGTGCCAGCAGTTTCACCTCGCTGAGTCAAGGGGAGCAGTACTTC.